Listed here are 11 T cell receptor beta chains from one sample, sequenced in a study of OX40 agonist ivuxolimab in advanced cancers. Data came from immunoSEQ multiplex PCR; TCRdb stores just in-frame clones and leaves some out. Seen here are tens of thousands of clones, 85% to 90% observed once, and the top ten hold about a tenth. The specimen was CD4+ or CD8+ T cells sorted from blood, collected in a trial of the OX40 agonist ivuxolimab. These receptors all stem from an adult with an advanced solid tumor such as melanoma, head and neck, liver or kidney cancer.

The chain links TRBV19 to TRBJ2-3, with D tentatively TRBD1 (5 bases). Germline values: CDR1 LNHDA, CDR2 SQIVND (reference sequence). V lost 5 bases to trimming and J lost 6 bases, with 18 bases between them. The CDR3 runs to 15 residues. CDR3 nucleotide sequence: TGTGCCAGTAGTTTCCAGGGATATGTAAGGGATACGCAGTATTTT. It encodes CASSFQGYVRDTQYF.

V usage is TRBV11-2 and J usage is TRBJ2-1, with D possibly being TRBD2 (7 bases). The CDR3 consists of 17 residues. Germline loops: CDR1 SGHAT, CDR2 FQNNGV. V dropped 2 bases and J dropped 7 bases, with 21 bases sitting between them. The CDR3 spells CASSLTRGRGGGNEQFF. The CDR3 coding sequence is TGTGCCAGCAGCTTAACCCGGGGACGAGGGGGAGGGAATGAGCAGTTCTTC.

The CDR3 sequence is CASSGTGDTEAFF. The CDR3, as DNA: TGTGCCAGTAGTGGGACAGGGGACACTGAAGCTTTCTTT. The chain recombines TRBV19 with TRBJ1-1; the match to TRBD1 covers 10 bases. Germline V gene lookup returns CDR1 LNHDA and CDR2 SQIVND (reference sequence). Trimming removed 5 bases from V and 3 bases from J; junction bases left unmatched: 0. This CDR3 has 13 amino acids.

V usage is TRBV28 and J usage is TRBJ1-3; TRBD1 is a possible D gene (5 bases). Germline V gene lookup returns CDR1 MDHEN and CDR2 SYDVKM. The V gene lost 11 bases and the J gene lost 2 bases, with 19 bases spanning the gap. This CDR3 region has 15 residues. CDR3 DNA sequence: TGTGCCTCCGGGACCCCGGGGGATCCTGGAAACACCATATATTTT. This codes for CASGTPGDPGNTIYF.

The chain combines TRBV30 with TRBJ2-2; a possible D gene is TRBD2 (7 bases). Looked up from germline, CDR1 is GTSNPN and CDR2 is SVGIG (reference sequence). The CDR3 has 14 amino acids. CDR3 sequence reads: CAYRLASGAGELFF. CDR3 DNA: TGTGCATACAGACTAGCCTCAGGGGCCGGGGAGCTGTTTTTT.

CDR3 bases: TGTGCCAGCAGCCCGGTGGCGGTCGCGGGGGGCGCGGAGACCCAGTACTTC. Translating gives CASSPVAVAGGAETQYF. The genes are TRBV11-2 and TRBJ2-5, with TRBD2 matching 8 bases. The CDR3 is made up of 17 amino acids. Unmatched junction bases numbered 16, after V lost 5 bases and J lost 5 bases. Germline CDR1 SGHAT, CDR2 FQNNGV.

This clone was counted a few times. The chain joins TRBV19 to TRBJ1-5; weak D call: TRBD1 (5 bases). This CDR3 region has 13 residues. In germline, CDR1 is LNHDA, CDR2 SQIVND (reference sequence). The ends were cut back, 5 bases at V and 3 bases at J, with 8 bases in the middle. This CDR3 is CASSGTNNQPQHF. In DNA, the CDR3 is TGTGCCAGTAGTGGGACCAACAATCAGCCCCAGCATTTT.

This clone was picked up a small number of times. The CDR3 DNA sequence: TGTGCCAGCAGTTCGGGACAGCAAGAGACCCAGTACTTC. This gives the protein CASSSGQQETQYF. The V gene is TRBV28, the J gene TRBJ2-5; 7 bases line up with TRBD1. Losses at the gene ends were 4 bases for V and 2 bases for J; bases not matched to a gene: 1. The germline V gene encodes CDR1 MDHEN and CDR2 SYDVKM. This CDR3 has 13 residues.

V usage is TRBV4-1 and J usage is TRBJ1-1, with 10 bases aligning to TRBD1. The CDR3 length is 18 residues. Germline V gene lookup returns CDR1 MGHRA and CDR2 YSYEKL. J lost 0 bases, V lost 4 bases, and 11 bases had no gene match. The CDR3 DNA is TGCGCCAGCAGCCTAAACTCCGGGACAGGGGCTATGAACACTGAAGCTTTCTTT. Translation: CASSLNSGTGAMNTEAFF.

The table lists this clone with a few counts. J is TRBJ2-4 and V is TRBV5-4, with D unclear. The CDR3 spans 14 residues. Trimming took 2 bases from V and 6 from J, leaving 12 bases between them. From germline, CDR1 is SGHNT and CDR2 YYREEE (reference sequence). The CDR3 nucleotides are TGTGCCAGCAGCTTCGGCGACTTAGCAAACATTCAGTACTTC. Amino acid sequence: CASSFGDLANIQYF. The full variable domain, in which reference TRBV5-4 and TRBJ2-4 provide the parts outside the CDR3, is ETGVTQSPTHLIKTRGQQVTLRCSSQSGHNTVSWYQQALGQGPQFIFQYYREEENGRGNFPPRFSGLQFPNYSSELNVNALELDDSALYLCASSFGDLANIQYFGAGTRLSVL.

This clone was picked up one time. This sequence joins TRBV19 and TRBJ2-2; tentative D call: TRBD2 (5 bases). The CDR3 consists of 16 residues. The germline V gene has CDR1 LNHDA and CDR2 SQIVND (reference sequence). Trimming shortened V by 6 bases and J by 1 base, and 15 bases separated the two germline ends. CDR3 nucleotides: TGTGCCAGTAGCCGGGCAGGAGCGGTGAACACCGGGGAGCTGTTTTTT. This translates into CASSRAGAVNTGELFF.